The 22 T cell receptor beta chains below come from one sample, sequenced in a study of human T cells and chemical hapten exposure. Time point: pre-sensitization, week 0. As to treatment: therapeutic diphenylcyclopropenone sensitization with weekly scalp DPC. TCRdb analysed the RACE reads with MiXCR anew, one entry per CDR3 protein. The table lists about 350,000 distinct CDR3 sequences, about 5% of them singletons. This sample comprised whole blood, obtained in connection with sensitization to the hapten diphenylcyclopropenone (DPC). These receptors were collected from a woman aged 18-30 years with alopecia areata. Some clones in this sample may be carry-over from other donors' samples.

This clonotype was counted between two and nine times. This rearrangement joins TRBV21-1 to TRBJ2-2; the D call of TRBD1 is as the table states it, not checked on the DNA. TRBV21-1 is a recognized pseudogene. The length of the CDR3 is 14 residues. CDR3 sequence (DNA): TGTGCCAGCAGCACCAGGGAACAGGGCCGGGAGCTGTTTTTT. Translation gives CASSTREQGRELFF.

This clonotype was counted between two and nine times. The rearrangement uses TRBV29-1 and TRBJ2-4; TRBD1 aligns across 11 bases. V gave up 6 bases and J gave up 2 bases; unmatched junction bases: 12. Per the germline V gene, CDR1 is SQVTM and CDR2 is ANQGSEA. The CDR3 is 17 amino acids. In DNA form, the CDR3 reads TGCAGCGTGCCCGGACAGGGGGCTACATCTTCCAAAAACATTCAGTACTTC. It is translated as CSVPGQGATSSKNIQYF.

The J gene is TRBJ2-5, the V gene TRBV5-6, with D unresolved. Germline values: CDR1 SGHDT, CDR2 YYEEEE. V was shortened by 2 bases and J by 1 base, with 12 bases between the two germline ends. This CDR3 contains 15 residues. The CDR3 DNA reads TGTGCCAGCAGCTTCCTGAGGACGCCCCAAGAGACCCAGTACTTC. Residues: CASSFLRTPQETQYF.

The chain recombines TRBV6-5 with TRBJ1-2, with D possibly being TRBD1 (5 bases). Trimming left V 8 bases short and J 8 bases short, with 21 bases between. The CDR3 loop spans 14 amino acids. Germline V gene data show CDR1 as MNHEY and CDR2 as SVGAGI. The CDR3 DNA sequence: TGTGCCAGCGGACTTTTAACCAGGGAATCAGGCTACACCTTC. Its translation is CASGLLTRESGYTF.

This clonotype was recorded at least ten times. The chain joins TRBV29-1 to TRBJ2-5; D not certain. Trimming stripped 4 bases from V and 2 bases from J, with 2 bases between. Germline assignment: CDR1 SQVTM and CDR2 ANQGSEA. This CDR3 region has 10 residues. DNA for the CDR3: TGCAGCGTTGTACAAGAGACCCAGTACTTC. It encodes CSVVQETQYF. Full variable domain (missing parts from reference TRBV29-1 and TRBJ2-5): SAVISQKPSRDICQRGTSLTIQCQVDSQVTMMFWYRQQPGQSLTLIATANQGSEATYESGFVIDKFPISRPNLTFSTLTVSNMSPEDSSIYLCSVVQETQYFGPGTRLLVL.

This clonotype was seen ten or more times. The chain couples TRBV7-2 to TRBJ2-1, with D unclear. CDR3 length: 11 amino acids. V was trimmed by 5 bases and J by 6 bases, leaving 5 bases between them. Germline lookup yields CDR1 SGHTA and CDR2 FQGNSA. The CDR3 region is CASSPTNEQFF. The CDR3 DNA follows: TGTGCCAGCAGCCCAACCAATGAGCAGTTCTTC.

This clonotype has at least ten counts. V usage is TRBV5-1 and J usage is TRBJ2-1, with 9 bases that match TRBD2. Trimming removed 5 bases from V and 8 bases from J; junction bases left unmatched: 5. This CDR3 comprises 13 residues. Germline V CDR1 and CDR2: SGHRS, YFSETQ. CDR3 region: CASRSSGVHEQFF. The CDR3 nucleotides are TGCGCCAGCAGGTCTAGCGGGGTTCATGAGCAGTTCTTC.

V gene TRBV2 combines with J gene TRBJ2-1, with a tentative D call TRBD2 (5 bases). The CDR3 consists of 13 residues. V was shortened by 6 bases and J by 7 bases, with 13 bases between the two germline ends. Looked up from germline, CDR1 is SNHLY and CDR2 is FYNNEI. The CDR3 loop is CASSPGKENEQFF. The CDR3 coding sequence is TGTGCCAGCAGCCCCGGGAAGGAGAATGAGCAGTTCTTC.

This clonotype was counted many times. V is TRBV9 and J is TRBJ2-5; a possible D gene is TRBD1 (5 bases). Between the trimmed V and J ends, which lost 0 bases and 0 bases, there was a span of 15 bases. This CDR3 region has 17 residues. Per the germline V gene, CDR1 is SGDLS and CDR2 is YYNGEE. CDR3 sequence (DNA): TGTGCCAGCAGCGTAGAAGGTTGGGGCGGTAACCAAGAGACCCAGTACTTC. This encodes CASSVEGWGGNQETQYF. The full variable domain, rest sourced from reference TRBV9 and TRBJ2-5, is DSGVTQTPKHLITATGQRVTLRCSPRSGDLSVYWYQQSLDQGLQFLIQYYNGEERAKGNILERFSAQQFPDLHSELNLSSLELGDSALYFCASSVEGWGGNQETQYFGPGTRLLVL.

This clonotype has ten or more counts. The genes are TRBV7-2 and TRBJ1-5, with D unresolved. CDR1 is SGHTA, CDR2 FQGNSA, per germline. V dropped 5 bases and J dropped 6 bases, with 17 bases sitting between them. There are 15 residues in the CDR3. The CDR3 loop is CASSPTPEARQPQHF. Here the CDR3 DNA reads TGTGCCAGCAGCCCAACACCGGAGGCCCGTCAGCCCCAGCATTTT.

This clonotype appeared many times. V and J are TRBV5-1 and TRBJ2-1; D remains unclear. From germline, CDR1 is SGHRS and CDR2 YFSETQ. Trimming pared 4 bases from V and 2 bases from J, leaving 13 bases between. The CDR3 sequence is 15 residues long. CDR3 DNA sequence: TGCGCCAGCAGCGAGATCCTTAGTCCCTACAATGAGCAGTTCTTC. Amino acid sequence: CASSEILSPYNEQFF.

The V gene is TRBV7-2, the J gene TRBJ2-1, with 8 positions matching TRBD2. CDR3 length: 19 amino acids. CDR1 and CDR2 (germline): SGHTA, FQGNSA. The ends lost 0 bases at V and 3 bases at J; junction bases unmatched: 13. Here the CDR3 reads CASSLARMAGGSFYNEQFF. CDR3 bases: TGTGCCAGCAGCTTAGCGAGGATGGCGGGGGGCTCCTTCTACAATGAGCAGTTCTTC.

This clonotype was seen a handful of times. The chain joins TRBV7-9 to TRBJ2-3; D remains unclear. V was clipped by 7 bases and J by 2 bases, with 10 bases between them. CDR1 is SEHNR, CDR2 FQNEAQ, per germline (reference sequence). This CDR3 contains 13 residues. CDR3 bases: TGTGCCAGCATGGACCAAAACACAGATACGCAGTATTTT. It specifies CASMDQNTDTQYF.

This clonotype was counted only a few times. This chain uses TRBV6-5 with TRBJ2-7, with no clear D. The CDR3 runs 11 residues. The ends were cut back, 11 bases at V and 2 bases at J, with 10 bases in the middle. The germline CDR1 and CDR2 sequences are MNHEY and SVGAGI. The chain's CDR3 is CAASSAYEQYF. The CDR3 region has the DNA TGTGCCGCGTCCTCCGCCTACGAGCAGTACTTC.

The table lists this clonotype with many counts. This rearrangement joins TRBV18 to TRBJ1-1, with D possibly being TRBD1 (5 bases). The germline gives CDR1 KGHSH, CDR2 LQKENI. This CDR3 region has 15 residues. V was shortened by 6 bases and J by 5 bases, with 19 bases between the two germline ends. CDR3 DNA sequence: TGTGCCAGCTCCCTTCACCCCAACGGGGGAACTGAAGCTTTCTTT. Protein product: CASSLHPNGGTEAFF. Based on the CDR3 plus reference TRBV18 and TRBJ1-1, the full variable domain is NAGVMQNPRHLVRRRGQEARLRCSPMKGHSHVYWYRQLPEEGLKFMVYLQKENIIDESGMPKERFSAEFPKEGPSILRIQQVVRGDSAAYFCASSLHPNGGTEAFFGQGTRLTVV.

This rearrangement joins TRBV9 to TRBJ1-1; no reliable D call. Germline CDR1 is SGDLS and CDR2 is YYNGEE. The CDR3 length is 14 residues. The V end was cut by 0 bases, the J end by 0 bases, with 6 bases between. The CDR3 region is CASSVDGMNTEAFF. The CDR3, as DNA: TGTGCCAGCAGCGTAGACGGCATGAACACTGAAGCTTTCTTT.

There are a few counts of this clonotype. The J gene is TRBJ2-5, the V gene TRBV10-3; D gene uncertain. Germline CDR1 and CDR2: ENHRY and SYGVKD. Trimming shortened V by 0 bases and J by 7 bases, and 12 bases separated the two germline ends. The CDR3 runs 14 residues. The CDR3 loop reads CAISESRPPGTQYF. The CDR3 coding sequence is TGTGCCATCAGTGAGTCCCGACCCCCGGGGACCCAGTACTTC.

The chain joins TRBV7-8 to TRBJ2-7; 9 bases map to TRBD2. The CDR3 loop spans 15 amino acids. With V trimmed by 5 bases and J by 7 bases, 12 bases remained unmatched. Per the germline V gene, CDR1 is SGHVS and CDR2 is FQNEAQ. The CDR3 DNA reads TGTGCCAGCAGCCCCGGGACTAGCCGGGGACAGGAGCAGTACTTC. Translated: CASSPGTSRGQEQYF. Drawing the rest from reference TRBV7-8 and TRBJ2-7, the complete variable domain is GAGVSQSPRYKVAKRGQDVALRCDPISGHVSLFWYQQALGQGPEFLTYFQNEAQLDKSGLPSDRFFAERPEGSVSTLKIQRTQQEDSAVYLCASSPGTSRGQEQYFGPGTRLTVT.

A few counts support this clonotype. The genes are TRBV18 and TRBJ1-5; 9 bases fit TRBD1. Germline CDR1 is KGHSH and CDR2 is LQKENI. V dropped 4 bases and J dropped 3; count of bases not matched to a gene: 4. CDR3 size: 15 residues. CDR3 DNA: TGTGCCAGCTCACGGGACAGGGATTTCAATCAGCCCCAGCATTTT. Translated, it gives CASSRDRDFNQPQHF.

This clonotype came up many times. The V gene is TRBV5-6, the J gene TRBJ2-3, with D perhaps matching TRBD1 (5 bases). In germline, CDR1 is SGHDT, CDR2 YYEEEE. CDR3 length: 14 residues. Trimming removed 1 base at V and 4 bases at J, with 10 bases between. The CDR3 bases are TGTGCCAGCAGCTTGAGGCAGGGTTCAGATACGCAGTATTTT. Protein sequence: CASSLRQGSDTQYF.

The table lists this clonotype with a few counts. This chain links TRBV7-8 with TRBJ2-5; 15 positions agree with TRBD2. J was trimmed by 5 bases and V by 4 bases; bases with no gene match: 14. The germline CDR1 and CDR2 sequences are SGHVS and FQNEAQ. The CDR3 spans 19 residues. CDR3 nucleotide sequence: TGTGCCAGCAGCTCCCCTACCGGGACTAGCGGGGGGTCGGGGGAGACCCAGTACTTC. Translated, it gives CASSSPTGTSGGSGETQYF.

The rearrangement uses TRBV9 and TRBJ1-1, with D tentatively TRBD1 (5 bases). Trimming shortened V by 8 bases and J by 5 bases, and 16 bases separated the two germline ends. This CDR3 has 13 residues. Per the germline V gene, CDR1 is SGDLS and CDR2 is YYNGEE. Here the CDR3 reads CASTSGAMTEAFF. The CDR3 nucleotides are TGTGCCAGTACAAGCGGGGCGATGACTGAAGCTTTCTTT.